The clone carrying this T cell receptor beta chain was recorded a few times. The antigen is unknown. These data belong to a study of T-cell reconstitution after alpha-beta-depleted transplantation in children. General study results and limits: Surviving recipient T cells and thymic progenitors accounted for the high day-60 TCRbeta diversity observed in some patients.

V lost 1 base to trimming and J lost 0 bases, with 7 bases between them. Germline lookup yields CDR1 MGHRA and CDR2 YSYEKL. The CDR3 totals 15 residues. A TCRbeta library incorporating unique molecular identifiers was prepared. MiXCR was run by TCRdb on the PCR reads, yielding one entry per CDR3 protein. Here the sample spans about a million distinct CDR3 sequences, around 30% being singletons. Sequenced here: PBMCs, mostly from graft donor cells, sampled 360 days after TCRalphabeta/CD19-depleted stem cell transplant. The V and J genes are TRBV4-1 and TRBJ1-5; no definite D call. The source of this sequence is a boy younger than two who had a stem cell transplant for SCID, so the T cells may come from the graft donor. Here the CDR3 reads CASSQGTNSNQPQHF. CDR3 nucleotide sequence: TGCGCCAGCAGCCAAGGGACGAATAGCAATCAGCCCCAGCATTTT.